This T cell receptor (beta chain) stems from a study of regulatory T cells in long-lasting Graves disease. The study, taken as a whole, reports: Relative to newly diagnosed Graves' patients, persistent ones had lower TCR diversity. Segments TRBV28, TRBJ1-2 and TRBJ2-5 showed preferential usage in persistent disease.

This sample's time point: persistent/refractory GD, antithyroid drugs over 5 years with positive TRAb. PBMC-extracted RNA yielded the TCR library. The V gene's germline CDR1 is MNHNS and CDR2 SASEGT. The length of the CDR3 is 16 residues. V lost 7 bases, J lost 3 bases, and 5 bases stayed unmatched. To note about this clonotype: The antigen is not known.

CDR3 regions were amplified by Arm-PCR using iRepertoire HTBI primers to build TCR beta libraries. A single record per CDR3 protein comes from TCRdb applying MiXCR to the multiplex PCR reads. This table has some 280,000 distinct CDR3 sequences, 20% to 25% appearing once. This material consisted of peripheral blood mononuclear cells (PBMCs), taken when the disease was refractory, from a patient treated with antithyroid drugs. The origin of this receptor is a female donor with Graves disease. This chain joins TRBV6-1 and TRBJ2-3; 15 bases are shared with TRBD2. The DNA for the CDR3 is TGTGCCAGCACCGGGACTAGCGGGAGGAGGACAGATACGCAGTATTTT. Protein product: CASTGTSGRRTDTQYF.